The entry below gives a single T cell receptor beta chain sequence along with its context. No antigen is known for it. Patients aged 2 to 39 years had fewer naive T cells. CD4+ T cells were divided by sorting: CD25-high CD127-low Tregs, CD25-low CD127-high conventional cells. The CDR3 totals 13 residues. Germline V gene lookup returns CDR1 LNHDA and CDR2 SQIVND (reference sequence). V dropped 3 bases and J dropped 3 bases, with 7 bases sitting between them. The sample comes from a study of regulatory T cells. Points from the study as a whole: Patient repertoires had restricted TRB V-J pairs and skewed V and J usage, most in Tregs. In CD3G-deficient patients, conventional CD4+ T cells were enriched for hydrophobic CDR3 residues at positions 6 and 7.

Primers: 52 TRBV forward and 13 TRBJ reverse. The protocol was immunoSEQ multiplex PCR, while the TCRdb copy is restricted to in-frame clones and leaves out a portion. The table shows over 25,000 clones, with 85% to 95% occurring only once. This chain uses TRBV19 with TRBJ2-3; D is ambiguous. Input material: conventional CD4+ T cells sorted from blood. The source is a person in their late teens or twenties with CD3G deficiency. CDR3 sequence: CASSIGRTDTQYF. CDR3 nucleotide sequence: TGTGCCAGTAGTATCGGACGTACAGATACGCAGTATTTT.